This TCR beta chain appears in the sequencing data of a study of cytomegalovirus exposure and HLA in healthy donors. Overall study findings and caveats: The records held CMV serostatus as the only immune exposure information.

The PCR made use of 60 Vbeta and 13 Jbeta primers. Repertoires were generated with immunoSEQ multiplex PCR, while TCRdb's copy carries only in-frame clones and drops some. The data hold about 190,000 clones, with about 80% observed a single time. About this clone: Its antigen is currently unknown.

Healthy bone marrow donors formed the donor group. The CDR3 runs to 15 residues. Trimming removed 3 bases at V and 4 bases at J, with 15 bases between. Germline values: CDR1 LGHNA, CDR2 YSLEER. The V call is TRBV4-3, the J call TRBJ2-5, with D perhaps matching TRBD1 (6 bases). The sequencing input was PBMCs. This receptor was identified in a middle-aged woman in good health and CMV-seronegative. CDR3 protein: CASSQRGSSGETQYF. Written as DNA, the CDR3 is TGCGCCAGCAGCCAGAGGGGGAGTAGTGGAGAGACCCAGTACTTC.